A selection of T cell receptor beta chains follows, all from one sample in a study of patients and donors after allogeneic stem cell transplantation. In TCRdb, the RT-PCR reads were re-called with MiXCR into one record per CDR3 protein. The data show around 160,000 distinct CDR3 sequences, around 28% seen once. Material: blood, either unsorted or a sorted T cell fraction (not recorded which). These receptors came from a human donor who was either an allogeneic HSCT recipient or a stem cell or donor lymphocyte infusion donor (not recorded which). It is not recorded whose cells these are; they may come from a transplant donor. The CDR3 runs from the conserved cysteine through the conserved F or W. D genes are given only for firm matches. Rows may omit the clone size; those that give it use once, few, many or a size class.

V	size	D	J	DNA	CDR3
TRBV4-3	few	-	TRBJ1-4	TGCGCCAGCAGCCAAGACACAGGGAGGGAAAAACTGTTTTTT	CASSQDTGREKLFF
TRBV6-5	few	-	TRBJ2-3	TGTGCCAGCACCGCAGGGGGAGGTACGCAGTATTTT	CASTAGGGTQYF
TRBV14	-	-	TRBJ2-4	TGTGCCAGCAGCGAGGGCCTCGACGGTTCGATGCGCCCCGCCAAAAACATTCAGTACTTC	CASSEGLDGSMRPAKNIQYF
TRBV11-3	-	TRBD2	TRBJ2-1	TGTGCCAGCAGCCCTAGCGGGGTGGGCTACAATGAGCAGTTCTTC	CASSPSGVGYNEQFF
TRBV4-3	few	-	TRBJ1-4	TGCGCCAGCAGCCAAGATTCACGGGGCGAGGTCTTCCAAAAACTGTTTTTT	CASSQDSRGEVFQKLFF
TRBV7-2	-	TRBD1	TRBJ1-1	TGTGCCAGCAGCGGTACGTTGACAGGGAGGAACACTGAAGCTTTCTTT	CASSGTLTGRNTEAFF
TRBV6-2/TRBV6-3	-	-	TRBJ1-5	TGTGCCAGCAGTTATGCGGGACGGATAAATCAGCCCCAGCATTTT	CASSYAGRINQPQHF
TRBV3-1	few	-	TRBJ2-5	TGTGCCAGCAGCCAGACTGAAGAGACCCAGTACTTC	CASSQTEETQYF
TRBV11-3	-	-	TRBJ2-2	TGTGCCAGCAGCTTAGGCGACGCGAACACCGGGGAGCTGTTTTTT	CASSLGDANTGELFF
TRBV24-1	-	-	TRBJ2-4	TGTGCCACCAGTGATTTAGGGGACCCACTGGCCAAAAACATTCAGTACTTC	CATSDLGDPLAKNIQYF
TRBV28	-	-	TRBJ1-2	TGTGCCAGCAGTTCATCCCTCACGGTCCCCGAGTCGCGAGCTAACTATGGCTACACCTTC	CASSSSLTVPESRANYGYTF
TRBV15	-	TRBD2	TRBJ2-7	TGTGCCACCAGCAGTGTACTAGCGGGACACTACGAGCAGTACTTC	CATSSVLAGHYEQYF
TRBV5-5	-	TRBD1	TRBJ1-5	TGTGCCAGCAGTGGACAGGTTAGCAATCAGCCCCAGCATTTT	CASSGQVSNQPQHF
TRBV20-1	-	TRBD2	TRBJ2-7	TGCAGTGCTAGAGATTTTAGAGGGACTAGCGGGAGATTCTACGAGCAGTACTTC	CSARDFRGTSGRFYEQYF
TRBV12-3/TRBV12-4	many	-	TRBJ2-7	TGTGCCAGCAGTTTAAGGGGGGATGAGCAGTACTTC	CASSLRGDEQYF
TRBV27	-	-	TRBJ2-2	TGTGCCAGCAGTTTATTCCCTGGACTGCCTGCGAACACCGGGGAGCTGTTTTTT	CASSLFPGLPANTGELFF
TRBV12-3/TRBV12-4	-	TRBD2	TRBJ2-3	TGTGCCAGCAGCCCCCATTCGGGACTAGGAACAGATACGCAGTATTTT	CASSPHSGLGTDTQYF
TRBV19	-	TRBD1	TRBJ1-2	TGTGCCAGTAGTGCCCACCTCACAGGGGTCTATGGCTACACCTTC	CASSAHLTGVYGYTF
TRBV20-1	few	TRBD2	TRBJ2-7	TGCAGTGCCACACGGACTAGCGGGAGTCAAGAGTACTTC	CSATRTSGSQEYF
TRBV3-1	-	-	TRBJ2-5	TGTGCCAGCAGCCAAGGGTGGGAGACCCAGTACTTC	CASSQGWETQYF
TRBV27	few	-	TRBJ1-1	TGTGCCAGCAGTTTTTTGGGGGGGACTGAAGCTTTCTTT	CASSFLGGTEAFF
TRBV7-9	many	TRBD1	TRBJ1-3	TGTGCCAGCAGCCCCGGACAGGCTTTTGGAAACACCATATATTTT	CASSPGQAFGNTIYF